This TCR beta chain was sequenced for a study of blood T cells in healthy people across ages. The V gene lost 0 bases and the J gene lost 5 bases, with 10 bases spanning the gap. Germline lookup yields CDR1 LGHNA and CDR2 YNFKEQ. This CDR3 is 14 amino acids long. A J-beta primer mix and a sample-barcoded 5' primer were used in a second PCR of about 6 to 12 cycles. Each CDR3 protein is one row after TCRdb ran MiXCR on the 5' RACE reads. In the table there are 730,000 or so distinct CDR3 sequences, roughly 41% of which are singletons. The receptor was derived from a man older than 75 in good health. V is TRBV4-2 and J is TRBJ1-1, with D possibly TRBD1 on 5 matching bases. The source material was blood. For the CDR3, the DNA is TGTGCCAGCAGCCAAGATCGGGGGGGTACTGAAGCTTTCTTT. As protein: CASSQDRGGTEAFF.